A single sample gave rise to the 24 T cell receptor beta chains below, sequenced in a study of PD-1 blockade in classical Hodgkin lymphoma. Each patient experienced a relapse that followed autologous stem cell transplantation, and brentuximab vedotin exposure varied. Using immunoSEQ multiplex PCR, the repertoire was profiled, and TCRdb retains in-frame clones only, with some absent. The sample yields about 40,000 clones, 60% to 85% seen once. The material was peripheral blood mononuclear cells (PBMCs), obtained at baseline. All receptors come from a human donor with classical Hodgkin lymphoma.

This clone has just a few counts. The J gene is TRBJ1-5, the V gene TRBV28; no clear D. The CDR3 has 13 amino acids. Trimming left V 5 bases short and J 0 bases short, with 5 bases between. Germline lookup yields CDR1 MDHEN and CDR2 SYDVKM. Written as DNA, the CDR3 is TGTGCCAGCAGTGTCGGTAGCAATCAGCCCCAGCATTTT. This gives the protein CASSVGSNQPQHF.

This clone has only a few counts. The rearrangement joins TRBV4-1 to TRBJ1-4; unclear D gene. The length of the CDR3 is 13 residues. Trimming shortened V by 0 bases and J by 7 bases, and 6 bases separated the two germline ends. CDR1 is MGHRA, CDR2 YSYEKL, per germline. The CDR3 spells CASSQERSEKLFF. CDR3 bases: TGCGCCAGCAGCCAAGAGAGGAGTGAAAAACTGTTTTTT.

This clone came up a few times. This chain links TRBV2 with TRBJ1-1; a possible D gene is TRBD1 (6 bases). V dropped 2 bases and J dropped 5 bases, with 12 bases sitting between them. The CDR3 contains 14 residues. Germline V gives CDR1 SNHLY, CDR2 FYNNEI. This CDR3 reads CASSEIEGETEAFF. CDR3 coding DNA: TGTGCCAGCAGTGAAATAGAGGGGGAAACTGAAGCTTTCTTT.

The V gene is TRBV6-4, the J gene TRBJ2-2; D is uncertain. Germline V gene data show CDR1 as MRHNA and CDR2 as SNTAGT. Trimming pared 2 bases from V and 3 bases from J, leaving 4 bases between. The CDR3 has 13 amino acids. The CDR3 nucleotides read TGTGCCAGCAGTGACAGGGACACCGGGGAGCTGTTTTTT. As protein: CASSDRDTGELFF.

This clone has only one observation. V gene TRBV7-2 combines with J gene TRBJ2-3; 8 nucleotides agree with TRBD2. In germline, CDR1 is SGHTA, CDR2 FQGNSA. The CDR3 sequence is 17 residues long. Losses at the gene ends were 0 bases for V and 5 bases for J; bases not matched to a gene: 10. The CDR3 protein is CASSLAWVAGFGDTQYF. The DNA of the CDR3 is TGTGCCAGCAGCTTAGCATGGGTAGCGGGATTCGGAGATACGCAGTATTTT.

This chain joins TRBV7-8 and TRBJ1-4; no clear D gene. There are 17 residues in the CDR3. Trimming removed 5 bases at V and 3 bases at J, with 19 bases between. CDR1 and CDR2 (germline): SGHVS, FQNEAQ. Here the CDR3 reads CASSDKPWGGSNEKLFF. DNA of the CDR3: TGTGCCAGCAGCGACAAACCGTGGGGAGGCTCTAATGAAAAACTGTTTTTT.

The V gene is TRBV6-5, the J gene TRBJ1-6; possibly TRBD1 for D (5 bases). Germline CDR1 MNHEY, CDR2 SVGAGI. The CDR3 covers 13 residues. Trimming took 5 bases from V and 10 from J, leaving 12 bases between them. The CDR3 coding sequence is TGTGCCAGCAGTACGGGACTCAGCTCACCCCTCCACTTT. Its translation is CASSTGLSSPLHF.

This chain joins TRBV28 and TRBJ2-7, with 9 bases matching TRBD2. The CDR3 contains 14 residues. Germline-derived CDR1 and CDR2 are MDHEN and SYDVKM. The trim removed 6 bases at V and 5 bases at J, leaving 8 bases unmatched. The CDR3 DNA follows: TGTGCCAGCAGAAATAGCGGGAGTAACAACGAGCAGTACTTC. Translating it yields CASRNSGSNNEQYF.

V gene TRBV10-3 combines with J gene TRBJ2-1; 13 bases map to TRBD2. This CDR3 has 17 residues. Germline V gene data show CDR1 as ENHRY and CDR2 as SYGVKD. V shed 2 bases, J shed 4 bases, and the junction held 5 bases outside the gene matches. Written as DNA, the CDR3 is TGTGCCATCAGTGAGAAGCTACTAGCGGGGGGGTACAATGAGCAGTTCTTC. Protein product: CAISEKLLAGGYNEQFF.

V usage is TRBV7-8 and J usage is TRBJ2-2, with 8 bases fitting TRBD2. CDR1 SGHVS and CDR2 FQNEAQ come from the germline V gene. V lost 5 bases, J lost 7 bases, and 6 bases stayed unmatched. The CDR3 contains 14 residues. The CDR3 protein is CASSRGGLDGELFF. DNA of the CDR3: TGTGCCAGCAGCCGGGGGGGACTCGACGGGGAGCTGTTTTTT. Filled out from reference TRBV7-8 and TRBJ2-2, the complete variable domain reads GAGVSQSPRYKVAKRGQDVALRCDPISGHVSLFWYQQALGQGPEFLTYFQNEAQLDKSGLPSDRFFAERPEGSVSTLKIQRTQQEDSAVYLCASSRGGLDGELFFGEGSRLTVL.

The chain joins TRBV13 to TRBJ1-4; D possibly corresponds to TRBD1 (6 bases). The V end lost 3 bases, the J end lost 0 bases, and 11 bases lay between the germline ends. Germline assignment: CDR1 PRHDT and CDR2 FYEKMQ (reference sequence). This CDR3 region has 16 residues. CDR3 sequence: CASSLTGPATNEKLFF. The DNA of the CDR3 is TGTGCCAGCAGCTTGACAGGCCCCGCAACTAATGAAAAACTGTTTTTT.

V and J are TRBV5-1 and TRBJ2-5; D is possibly TRBD1 (6 bases). The DNA end is a closer match to TRBJ2-7, so the J assignment may be wrong. Germline CDR1 reads SGHRS; CDR2 reads YFSETQ. The CDR3 loop spans 14 amino acids. Written as DNA, the CDR3 is TGCGCCAGCAGCTTCCTCAGGGGCTCCTACGAGCAGTACTTC. Encoded protein: CASSFLRGSYEQYF.

The rearrangement joins TRBV6-5 to TRBJ2-2, with 7 bases that match TRBD2. V lost 4 bases to trimming and J lost 4 bases; unmatched junction nucleotides: 3. This CDR3 spans 14 amino acids. The germline V gene has CDR1 MNHEY and CDR2 SVGAGI. For the CDR3, the DNA is TGTGCCAGCAGTTCGACTAGCTCCACCGGGGAGCTGTTTTTT. The encoded protein is CASSSTSSTGELFF.

V is TRBV27 and J is TRBJ2-7; D not resolved. The CDR3 sequence is 11 residues long. V shed 4 bases and J shed 1 base, with 2 bases lying between them. Germline V lookup: CDR1 MNHEY, CDR2 SMNVEV (reference sequence). CDR3 sequence (DNA): TGTGCCAGCAGTTCGTCCTACGAGCAGTACTTC. Its translation: CASSSSYEQYF.

The chain uses TRBV6-5 and TRBJ1-5; D gene unclear. Germline CDR1 and CDR2: MNHEY and SVGAGI. V lost 5 bases, J lost 7 bases, and 15 bases lay in between. The CDR3 totals 14 residues. The CDR3 loop reads CASSTTFGDQPQHF. CDR3 bases: TGTGCCAGCAGTACAACCTTCGGTGACCAGCCCCAGCATTTT.

With respect to this clone: Its ends do not fully match the called genes, so a read error is possible. The chain combines TRBV7-9 with TRBJ1-3; TRBD1 might be the D (5 bases). Germline CDR1 reads SEHNR; CDR2 reads FQNEAQ (reference sequence). There are 15 residues in the CDR3. The CDR3 protein is CASSQDEGWGNTIYF. The CDR3 DNA reads as TGCGCCAGCAGCCAAGATGAGGGGTGGGGAAACACCATATATTTT.

The table lists this clone with a few counts. This chain joins TRBV15 and TRBJ2-7; D possibly uses TRBD1 or TRBD2 (5 bases each). Trimming removed 0 bases at V and 7 bases at J, with 10 bases between. CDR1 is LNHNV, CDR2 YYDKDF, per germline (reference sequence). The CDR3 is 13 amino acids. The CDR3 coding sequence is TGTGCCACCAGCAGAGAGGGACCGAGGGAGCAGTACTTC. Translation: CATSREGPREQYF.

This sequence joins TRBV2 and TRBJ1-5; TRBD1 is a possible D gene (5 bases). CDR3 length equals 14 residues. With 4 bases removed from V and 1 base from J, the gap between germline ends came to 8 bases. Germline loops: CDR1 SNHLY, CDR2 FYNNEI. CDR3 region: CASSGDGSNQPQHF. CDR3 nucleotide sequence: TGTGCCAGCAGTGGGGACGGCAGCAATCAGCCCCAGCATTTT.

V and J are TRBV27 and TRBJ2-7; D gene unclear. Germline CDR1 reads MNHEY; CDR2 reads SMNVEV (reference sequence). V lost 9 bases, J lost 3 bases, and 18 bases lay in between. CDR3 length: 14 amino acids. The CDR3 DNA reads as TGTGCCAGTACGATGGCTCCGGGCTTCTACGAGCAGTACTTC. This sequence encodes CASTMAPGFYEQYF.

This sequence joins TRBV9 and TRBJ2-2; weak D call: TRBD2 (5 bases). The V gene's germline CDR1 is SGDLS and CDR2 YYNGEE. There are 16 residues in the CDR3. The ends were cut back, 0 bases at V and 0 bases at J, with 9 bases in the middle. The CDR3 region has the DNA TGTGCCAGCAGCGTAGGCGGGCTGGCGAACACCGGGGAGCTGTTTTTT. The encoded protein is CASSVGGLANTGELFF.

The rearrangement links TRBV5-1 to TRBJ1-4; no clear D. This CDR3 is built from 14 residues. From germline, CDR1 is SGHRS and CDR2 YFSETQ. The germline V and J ends were trimmed by 3 bases and 7 bases, with 13 bases remaining between them. The CDR3 nucleotides read TGCGCCAGCAGCTCACGGGGTTTGGTTGAAAAACTGTTTTTT. This sequence encodes CASSSRGLVEKLFF.

In this sample, this clone turned up a few times. The chain employs TRBV7-2 and TRBJ2-7; 13 nucleotides agree with TRBD2. Germline values: CDR1 SGHTA, CDR2 FQGNSA. The ends lost 4 bases at V and 7 bases at J; junction bases unmatched: 7. This CDR3 contains 15 residues. The CDR3 region has the DNA TGTGCCAGCAGCTACGGACTAGCGGGAGTGGGGGAGCAGTACTTC. Translation: CASSYGLAGVGEQYF.

V and J are TRBV11-2 and TRBJ2-2; 8 bases agree with TRBD1. The CDR3 spans 16 residues. From germline, CDR1 is SGHAT and CDR2 FQNNGV. V was pared by 1 base and J by 7 bases, with 8 bases of the junction left unmatched. CDR3 protein: CASSLVFSQGVGELFF. The CDR3 coding sequence is TGTGCCAGCAGCTTAGTGTTTTCACAGGGGGTCGGGGAGCTGTTTTTT.

This clone was found a few times. V gene TRBV10-2 combines with J gene TRBJ1-5; possible D gene TRBD1, 6 bases. Germline CDR1 is WSHSY and CDR2 is SAAADI. The CDR3 extends over 12 amino acids. V lost 2 bases, J lost 11 bases, and 10 bases lay in between. CDR3 in amino acids: CASSEGGRAQHF. Written as DNA, the CDR3 is TGCGCCAGCAGTGAGGGGGGCAGGGCCCAGCATTTT.